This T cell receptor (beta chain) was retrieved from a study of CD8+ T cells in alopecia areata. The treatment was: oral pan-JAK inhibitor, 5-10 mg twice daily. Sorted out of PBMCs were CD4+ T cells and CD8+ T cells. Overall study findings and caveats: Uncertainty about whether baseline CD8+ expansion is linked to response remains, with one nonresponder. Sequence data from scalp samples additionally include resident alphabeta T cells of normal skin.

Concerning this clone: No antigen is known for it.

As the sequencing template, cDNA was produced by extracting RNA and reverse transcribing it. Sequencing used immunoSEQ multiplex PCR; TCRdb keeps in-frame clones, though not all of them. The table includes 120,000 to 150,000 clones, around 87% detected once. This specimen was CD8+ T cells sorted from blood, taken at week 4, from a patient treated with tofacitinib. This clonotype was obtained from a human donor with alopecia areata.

The CDR3 here is CASSVSGRGETQYF. CDR3 DNA: TGTGCCAGCAGCGTTAGCGGGAGGGGGGAGACCCAGTACTTC. The chain carries TRBV9 and TRBJ2-5; 11 nucleotides match TRBD2. This CDR3 has 14 amino acids. V lost 2 bases to trimming and J lost 5 bases; unmatched junction nucleotides: 2. Germline CDR1 is SGDLS and CDR2 is YYNGEE.